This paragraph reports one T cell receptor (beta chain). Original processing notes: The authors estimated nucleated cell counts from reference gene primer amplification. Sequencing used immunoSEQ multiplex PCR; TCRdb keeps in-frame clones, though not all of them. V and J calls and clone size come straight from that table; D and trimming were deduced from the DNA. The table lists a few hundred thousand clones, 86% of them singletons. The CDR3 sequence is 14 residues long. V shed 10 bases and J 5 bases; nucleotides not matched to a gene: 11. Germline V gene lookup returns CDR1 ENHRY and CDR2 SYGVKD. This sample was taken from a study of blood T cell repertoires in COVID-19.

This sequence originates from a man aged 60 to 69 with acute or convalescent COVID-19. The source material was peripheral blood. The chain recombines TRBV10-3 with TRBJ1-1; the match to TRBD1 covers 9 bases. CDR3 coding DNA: TGTGCCACTACCGGGACAGGGTTAGTAACTGAAGCTTTCTTT. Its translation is CATTGTGLVTEAFF.